The 19 T cell receptor beta chains below all came from one sample that was sequenced in a study of blood T cell repertoires in COVID-19. Data came from immunoSEQ multiplex PCR; TCRdb stores just in-frame clones and leaves some out. This table holds fewer than 250,000 clones, around 89% found once. Sequenced sample: PBMCs or T cells enriched from blood (not recorded which). Every receptor here comes from a man between 50 and 59 years old who had been exposed to COVID-19.

This clone appeared once. The chain has TRBV18 and TRBJ2-1; 7 nucleotides agree with TRBD2. V was pared by 3 bases and J by 4 bases, with 15 bases of the junction left unmatched. The CDR3 sequence is 18 residues long. The V gene's germline CDR1 is KGHSH and CDR2 LQKENI. For the CDR3, the DNA is TGTGCCAGCTCACCCTGGGGGGTGGCTAGCGGCTCGTACAATGAGCAGTTCTTC. This encodes CASSPWGVASGSYNEQFF. Looking up the rest from reference TRBV18 and TRBJ2-1 gives the full variable domain: NAGVMQNPRHLVRRRGQEARLRCSPMKGHSHVYWYRQLPEEGLKFMVYLQKENIIDESGMPKERFSAEFPKEGPSILRIQQVVRGDSAAYFCASSPWGVASGSYNEQFFGPGTRLTVL.

In DNA, the CDR3 is TGTGCCAGCATTCGGGGGTTAAATGAAAAACTGTTTTTT. Amino acid sequence: CASIRGLNEKLFF. This rearrangement joins TRBV6-5 to TRBJ1-4; D might be TRBD1 (5 bases). The CDR3 has 13 amino acids. The V end lost 7 bases, the J end lost 5 bases, and 11 bases lay between the germline ends. Germline V gene sequence: CDR1 MNHEY, CDR2 SVGAGI.

The rearrangement joins TRBV2 to TRBJ2-5; D is undetermined. CDR1 is SNHLY and CDR2 is FYNNEI in the germline V gene. V lost 3 bases to trimming and J lost 2 bases, with 7 bases between them. The CDR3 covers 13 residues. Written as DNA, the CDR3 is TGTGCCAGCAGTGAGGGCTTGCAAGAGACCCAGTACTTC. Amino acids: CASSEGLQETQYF.

This clone was counted only a few times. The chain recombines TRBV19 with TRBJ1-3; 9 bases line up with TRBD1. The CDR3 contains 16 residues. V lost 5 bases and J lost 5; bases outside the gene matches: 10. The V gene's germline CDR1 is LNHDA and CDR2 SQIVND (reference sequence). CDR3 sequence: CASSSRSGTGRNTIYF. The CDR3 nucleotides read TGTGCCAGTAGTTCCAGGAGCGGGACAGGGAGAAACACCATATATTTT.

The chain carries TRBV27 and TRBJ1-6; D remains ambiguous. V dropped 3 bases and J dropped 0 bases, with 15 bases sitting between them. The germline gives CDR1 MNHEY, CDR2 SMNVEV (reference sequence). This CDR3 spans 18 amino acids. The CDR3 region is CASSFPTPTSSYNSPLHF. CDR3 nucleotides: TGTGCCAGCAGTTTCCCCACCCCTACGAGCTCCTATAATTCACCCCTCCACTTT.

The chain employs TRBV5-1 and TRBJ1-5; tentative D call: TRBD1 (5 bases). Trimming cost V 4 bases and J 1 base, with 9 bases left between them. CDR1 and CDR2 from the germline V gene are SGHRS and YFSETQ. The CDR3 is made up of 14 amino acids. This CDR3 reads CASSPGISNQPQHF. CDR3 bases: TGCGCCAGCAGCCCAGGGATCAGCAATCAGCCCCAGCATTTT.

The chain combines TRBV5-8 with TRBJ2-7; the match to TRBD2 covers 13 bases. After removal of 5 bases from V and 5 bases from J, the junction contained 4 bases not matched to a gene. There are 14 residues in the CDR3. Germline V gene lookup returns CDR1 SGHTS and CDR2 YDEGEE. CDR3 amino acids: CASRTSGGADEQYF. For the CDR3, the DNA is TGTGCCAGCAGAACTAGCGGGGGGGCCGACGAGCAGTACTTC.

This chain links TRBV11-2 with TRBJ2-1, with TRBD2 as a possible D gene (6 bases). CDR3 length equals 16 residues. Germline lookup yields CDR1 SGHAT and CDR2 FQNNGV. With 5 bases removed from V and 5 bases from J, the gap between germline ends came to 19 bases. The CDR3 is CASSILRRGADNEQFF. In nucleotides, the CDR3 is TGTGCCAGCAGCATCCTTAGGCGGGGCGCTGACAATGAGCAGTTCTTC.

This clone showed up just once. The rearrangement links TRBV11-2 to TRBJ2-7; TRBD2 matches 7 bases. Germline V gives CDR1 SGHAT, CDR2 FQNNGV. This CDR3 comprises 17 residues. J was trimmed by 0 bases and V by 4 bases; bases with no gene match: 12. DNA of the CDR3: TGTGCCAGCAGCTCGTTCCGGGGAGGGGAGAGCTCCTACGAGCAGTACTTC. Its protein product is CASSSFRGGESSYEQYF. The variable domain in full, with the rest retrieved from reference TRBV11-2 and TRBJ2-7, is EAGVAQSPRYKIIEKRQSVAFWCNPISGHATLYWYQQILGQGPKLLIQFQNNGVVDDSQLPKDRFSAERLKGVDSTLKIQPAKLEDSAVYLCASSSFRGGESSYEQYFGPGTRLTVT.

The chain joins TRBV25-1 to TRBJ2-5; D is undetermined. CDR1 is MGHDK, CDR2 SYGVNS, per germline. This CDR3 is built from 15 residues. V was shortened by 5 bases and J by 0 bases, with 13 bases between the two germline ends. Here the CDR3 DNA reads TGTGCCAGCAGTAGCCGAAGCTCCAACCAAGAGACCCAGTACTTC. It specifies CASSSRSSNQETQYF.

CDR3 sequence: CASSLYRGPAKNIQYF. In DNA form, the CDR3 reads TGTGCCAGCAGCCTCTACAGGGGGCCAGCCAAAAACATTCAGTACTTC. V usage is TRBV27 and J usage is TRBJ2-4; 9 bases are a match to TRBD1. Trimming cost V 6 bases and J 0 bases; bases outside gene matches: 6. The CDR3 is made up of 16 amino acids. From germline, CDR1 is MNHEY and CDR2 SMNVEV (reference sequence).

The chain uses TRBV5-1 and TRBJ2-5; 7 nucleotides line up with TRBD1. The germline V gene encodes CDR1 SGHRS and CDR2 YFSETQ. The CDR3 has 15 residues. Germline trimming cut 3 bases from V and 0 bases from J; bases unmatched to any gene: 5. The CDR3 DNA reads as TGCGCCAGCAGCTCCGGGACAGCGTACCAAGAGACCCAGTACTTC. It is translated as CASSSGTAYQETQYF.

This clone was seen a few times. The gene calls are TRBV5-6 and TRBJ1-2; D unclear. V was cut by 3 bases and J by 2 bases, with 8 bases left in between. Germline assignment: CDR1 SGHDT and CDR2 YYEEEE. This CDR3 comprises 13 residues. The CDR3 DNA follows: TGTGCCAGCAGCTCGACAAGAAACTATGGCTACACCTTC. This gives the protein CASSSTRNYGYTF.

This clone was counted a single time. This sequence joins TRBV12-3 or TRBV12-4 and TRBJ2-7; 8 nucleotides match TRBD2. J was trimmed by 2 bases and V by 4 bases; bases with no gene match: 1. The CDR3 runs to 13 residues. This CDR3 reads CASSWGLAYEQYV. DNA for the CDR3: TGTGCCAGCAGTTGGGGACTAGCCTACGAGCAGTACGTC.

The chain is built from TRBV5-1 and TRBJ1-1, with D unresolved. This CDR3 contains 13 residues. The germline V and J ends were trimmed by 0 bases and 2 bases, with 5 bases remaining between them. Germline V lookup: CDR1 SGHRS, CDR2 YFSETQ. The CDR3 loop reads CASSLDSNTEAFF. The DNA of the CDR3 is TGCGCCAGCAGCTTGGACTCAAACACTGAAGCTTTCTTT.

The V gene is TRBV19, the J gene TRBJ1-5; no clear D gene. Trimming shortened V by 3 bases and J by 6 bases, and 6 bases separated the two germline ends. The CDR3 is 12 residues long. Germline V gene data show CDR1 as LNHDA and CDR2 as SQIVND (reference sequence). CDR3 loop: CASSIFLQPQHF. The CDR3 nucleotides are TGTGCCAGTAGTATCTTTCTTCAGCCCCAGCATTTT.

CDR3 DNA: TGTGCCAGCAGCTCCGGGACAGGGTGGGGGAACACTGAAGCTTTCTTT. Translated: CASSSGTGWGNTEAFF. V gene TRBV7-9 combines with J gene TRBJ1-1; 9 bases agree with TRBD1. The CDR3 contains 16 residues. V was clipped by 4 bases and J by 1 base; unmatched bases: 7. CDR1 is SEHNR, CDR2 FQNEAQ, per germline (reference sequence).

The V gene is TRBV18, the J gene TRBJ1-2; 10 bases match TRBD1. CDR1 is KGHSH, CDR2 LQKENI, per germline. The length of the CDR3 is 15 residues. V lost 3 bases and J lost 5; bases outside the gene matches: 6. For the CDR3, the DNA is TGTGCCAGCTCACCCGGGACAGGGGTCGGGTATGGCTACACCTTC. Encoded protein: CASSPGTGVGYGYTF.

This clone was recorded once. The gene calls are TRBV12-3 or TRBV12-4 and TRBJ1-5; D unclear. The CDR3 spans 13 residues. V shed 7 bases and J shed 4 bases, with 11 bases lying between them. The CDR3 sequence: CASTAIENQPQHF. CDR3 in DNA: TGTGCCAGCACCGCCATTGAGAATCAGCCCCAGCATTTT.